Each of the 26 T cell receptor beta chains below was sequenced from the same sample in a study of T cells in Graves' hyperthyroidism and ophthalmopathy. Amplified regions were TCR beta CDR3 sequences from RNA transcripts. First-round RT-PCR with HTBI primers amplified the TCR CDR3 region. TCRdb processed the multiplex PCR reads anew with MiXCR; each CDR3 protein has one entry. The data show 550,000 to 600,000 distinct CDR3 sequences, with 14% seen just once and more than 6% held by the top ten. Sequenced input: blood. All receptors come from a woman aged 18-30 years with Graves' ophthalmopathy.

This sequence joins TRBV14 and TRBJ2-2; the D gene is possibly TRBD1 (5 bases). CDR3 length: 15 amino acids. V lost 2 bases, J lost 1 base, and 8 bases lay in between. Germline V gene lookup returns CDR1 SGHDN and CDR2 FVKESK. CDR3 DNA sequence: TGTGCCAGCAGCCAAAGTGGACAGAACACCGGGGAGCTGTTTTTT. This translates into CASSQSGQNTGELFF.

In this sample, this clonotype turned up many times. The chain joins TRBV7-2 to TRBJ1-5; D may be TRBD1 (5 bases). Trimming removed 1 base at V and 6 bases at J, with 13 bases between. Germline V gene sequence: CDR1 SGHTA, CDR2 FQGNSA. The CDR3 spans 15 residues. CDR3 DNA: TGTGCCAGCAGCTTAGAAGCAGGGTCGGGTCAGCCCCAGCATTTT. This codes for CASSLEAGSGQPQHF.

This clonotype was seen more than once but under ten times. V gene TRBV27 combines with J gene TRBJ1-1, with a weak D call TRBD1 (5 bases). Germline assignment: CDR1 MNHEY and CDR2 SMNVEV (reference sequence). With 7 bases removed from V and 7 bases from J, the gap between germline ends came to 13 bases. The CDR3 is 12 residues long. Here the CDR3 reads CASIHLGGEAFF. The CDR3 bases are TGTGCCAGCATACACCTGGGGGGTGAAGCTTTCTTT.

This clonotype was observed once. Here the CDR3 reads CASKLAGNTIYF. The CDR3, as DNA: TGTGCCAGCAAGCTAGCGGGAAACACCATATATTTT. The chain combines TRBV6-2 or TRBV6-3 with TRBJ1-3, with no clear D. Germline loops: CDR1 MNHEY, CDR2 SVGEGT. V lost 7 bases and J lost 4, with 8 bases in between. The length of the CDR3 is 12 residues.

A few counts support this clonotype. Relative to the germline gene, one junction end is altered; a read error may explain this. CDR3 amino acids: CASSLGAGGYNKQFF. In DNA form, the CDR3 reads TGTGCCAGCAGCTTAGGAGCGGGAGGGTACAATAAGCAGTTCTTC. The chain couples TRBV7-9 to TRBJ2-1; the match to TRBD2 covers 10 bases. CDR3 length equals 15 residues. Germline values: CDR1 SEHNR, CDR2 FQNEAQ (reference sequence). Looking up the rest from reference TRBV7-9 and TRBJ2-1 gives the full variable domain: DTGVSQNPRHKITKRGQNVTFRCDPISEHNRLYWYRQTLGQGPEFLTYFQNEAQLEKSRLLSDRFSAERPKGSFSTLEIQRTEQGDSAMYLCASSLGAGGYNKQFFGPGTRLTVL.

This clonotype turned up a few times. This chain links TRBV18 with TRBJ2-2, with a tentative D call TRBD2 (5 bases). V was shortened by 4 bases and J by 7 bases, with 16 bases between the two germline ends. Germline lookup yields CDR1 KGHSH and CDR2 LQKENI. The CDR3 spans 15 residues. As DNA, the CDR3 is TGTGCCAGCTCACGGCCAGCGGAAAGGGTCGGGGAGCTGTTTTTT. This translates into CASSRPAERVGELFF.

This clonotype has a count of ten or more. This chain links TRBV29-1 with TRBJ2-5; D may be TRBD1 (5 bases). Germline V lookup: CDR1 SQVTM, CDR2 ANQGSEA. Trimming removed 4 bases from V and 2 bases from J, with 14 bases in between. The CDR3 has 14 residues. In DNA form, the CDR3 reads TGCAGCGTTGGAGTGACAGTGTCACAAGAGACCCAGTACTTC. This translates into CSVGVTVSQETQYF.

This clonotype was seen more than once but under ten times. J is TRBJ2-3 and V is TRBV9; 16 bases line up with TRBD2. Germline values: CDR1 SGDLS, CDR2 YYNGEE. This CDR3 has 19 amino acids. The V and J ends lost 2 bases and 4 bases, in that order; junction bases with no gene match: 10. The CDR3 loop is CASSVGLAGGPGGSDTQYF. CDR3 coding DNA: TGTGCCAGCAGCGTGGGACTAGCGGGAGGGCCGGGGGGGTCAGATACGCAGTATTTT.

This clonotype turned up a few times. The chain employs TRBV12-5 and TRBJ2-2; a weak D match, TRBD2 (5 bases). The CDR3 loop spans 14 amino acids. Germline V gives CDR1 LGHNT, CDR2 FRNRAP. Trimming shortened V by 3 bases and J by 5 bases, and 10 bases separated the two germline ends. The CDR3 DNA reads as TGTGCTAGTGGTTTACTAGATGGGACCGGGGAGCTGTTTTTT. This codes for CASGLLDGTGELFF.

At least ten counts were recorded for this clonotype. The chain couples TRBV6-1 to TRBJ2-7, with 7 bases identical to TRBD1. The CDR3 sequence is 13 residues long. The germline V gene encodes CDR1 MNHNS and CDR2 SASEGT. V lost 8 bases and J lost 1; bases outside the gene matches: 5. This CDR3 reads CASFGTDSYEQYF. The DNA of the CDR3 is TGTGCCAGCTTCGGGACAGATTCCTACGAGCAGTACTTC.

In its sample, this clonotype was seen a few times. The V and J genes are TRBV6-1 and TRBJ1-5; the match to TRBD1 covers 7 bases. The V gene end was trimmed by 6 bases and the J gene end by 5 bases; junction bases not matched to a gene: 13. Germline CDR1 MNHNS, CDR2 SASEGT. The CDR3 is 16 amino acids. CDR3 residues: CASSLFQGGADQPQHF. CDR3 DNA sequence: TGTGCCAGCAGCCTTTTCCAGGGGGGCGCGGATCAGCCCCAGCATTTT.

Comment on this clonotype: An end of the junction differs from the germline gene, which may be a read error. CDR3 bases: TGTGCCAGCAGTTACTACGGATCCGGGACAGGGGGCTACCATGAGCAGTTCTTC. Encoded protein: CASSYYGSGTGGYHEQFF. The chain carries TRBV6-9 and TRBJ2-1; 12 positions match TRBD1. CDR1 is MNHGY and CDR2 is SVAAGI in the germline V gene. The CDR3 covers 18 residues.

This clonotype was seen many times. CDR3 in DNA: TGCGCCAGCAGCTTGCGGGTTGTGAACACTGAAGCTTTCTTT. Amino acids: CASSLRVVNTEAFF. The rearrangement joins TRBV5-1 to TRBJ1-1; no reliable D call. Germline V gene lookup returns CDR1 SGHRS and CDR2 YFSETQ. The CDR3 is made up of 14 amino acids. V lost 1 base and J lost 0, with 7 bases in between.

This clonotype was seen a handful of times. The rearrangement joins TRBV9 to TRBJ2-6, with D perhaps TRBD2 (5 bases). Germline values: CDR1 SGDLS, CDR2 YYNGEE. The CDR3 contains 15 residues. V was clipped by 1 base and J by 2 bases, with 7 bases between them. In DNA, the CDR3 is TGTGCCAGCAGCGTAATCGGGGCTGGGGCCAACGTCCTGACTTTC. It codes for CASSVIGAGANVLTF.

A note on this clonotype: This may stem from a read error, because a much larger clone lies one nucleotide away. This chain joins TRBV25-1 and TRBJ2-1, with D perhaps TRBD2 (6 bases). TRBJ2-7 matches the DNA end more closely, so the J call is doubtful. Germline CDR1 and CDR2: MGHDK and SYGVNS. The CDR3 sequence is 16 residues long. The DNA of the CDR3 is TGTGCCAGCAGTGATCGGGGGAAACTAACCTACAATGAGCAGTACTTC. This sequence encodes CASSDRGKLTYNEQYF.

This clonotype was seen repeatedly, ten times or more. The genes are TRBV6-2 or TRBV6-3 and TRBJ2-5; D might be TRBD1 or TRBD2, each matching 5 bases. CDR1 MNHEY and CDR2 SVGEGT come from the germline V gene. V lost 6 bases and J lost 4, with 18 bases in between. The CDR3 has 15 amino acids. The CDR3 protein is CASSPGWGARETQYF. The CDR3 DNA sequence: TGTGCCAGCAGCCCGGGGTGGGGCGCGAGAGAGACCCAGTACTTC.

This clonotype has a count of ten or more. The chain links TRBV4-1 to TRBJ1-5, with a weak D call TRBD1 (6 bases). The CDR3 extends over 16 amino acids. Germline V lookup: CDR1 MGHRA, CDR2 YSYEKL. V lost 4 bases, J lost 2 bases, and 15 bases lay in between. CDR3 in DNA: TGCGCCAGCAGCCCCGGAGGGGGTCACGGCAATCAGCCCCAGCATTTT. Translated, it gives CASSPGGGHGNQPQHF.

V gene TRBV25-1 combines with J gene TRBJ2-1, with TRBD2 identical over 12 bases. Gene TRBJ2-7 matches the end of the DNA better, so the J call may be wrong. Germline V gene lookup returns CDR1 MGHDK and CDR2 SYGVNS. This CDR3 comprises 18 residues. The CDR3 coding sequence is TGTGCCAGCAGTGAAATGGGGACTAGCGGGTATGCCTACAATGAGCAGTACTTC. Protein sequence: CASSEMGTSGYAYNEQYF.

This clonotype was counted at least ten times. The chain uses TRBV2 and TRBJ2-3, with 9 bases fitting TRBD2. J gave up 3 bases and V 8 bases, and 6 bases lay outside the gene matches. In germline, CDR1 is SNHLY, CDR2 FYNNEI. CDR3 length: 14 amino acids. CDR3 protein: CASPGLALTDTQYF. The DNA for the CDR3 is TGTGCCAGCCCGGGACTAGCCCTTACAGATACGCAGTATTTT.

This clonotype occurred many times. The chain has TRBV7-6 and TRBJ2-1; TRBD1 matches 7 bases. The CDR3 is made up of 15 amino acids. The V gene end was trimmed by 6 bases and the J gene end by 3 bases; junction bases not matched to a gene: 8. CDR1 SGHVS and CDR2 FNYEAQ come from the germline V gene. The CDR3 is CASRDRQGIYNEQFF. CDR3 nucleotide sequence: TGTGCCAGCAGGGACCGACAGGGAATCTACAATGAGCAGTTCTTC.

This clonotype was counted many times. This chain uses TRBV5-1 with TRBJ2-3; 13 bases align to TRBD2. V shed 6 bases, J shed 4 bases, and the junction held 5 bases outside the gene matches. Germline loops: CDR1 SGHRS, CDR2 YFSETQ. The CDR3 has 15 residues. CDR3 DNA sequence: TGCGCCAGCAACTCTGGGACTAGCGGGGCAGATACGCAGTATTTT. Translating it yields CASNSGTSGADTQYF.

Concerning this clonotype itself: One end of the junction is discordant with germline, which a read error may explain. The chain has TRBV4-1 and TRBJ2-1; a possible D gene is TRBD1 (6 bases). The CDR3 covers 14 residues. The V gene's germline CDR1 is MGHRA and CDR2 YSYEKL. The CDR3 nucleotides are TGTGCCAGCAGCCAAGATAACAGGGTCCATGAGCAGTTCTTC. It codes for CASSQDNRVHEQFF.

V and J are TRBV19 and TRBJ1-1; 10 bases are shared with TRBD1. Losses at the gene ends were 5 bases for V and 4 bases for J; bases not matched to a gene: 4. The CDR3 has 14 residues. Germline-derived CDR1 and CDR2 are LNHDA and SQIVND (reference sequence). The CDR3 spells CASSEDRGATEAFF. The CDR3 DNA sequence: TGTGCCAGTAGTGAGGACAGGGGGGCCACTGAAGCTTTCTTT.

This clonotype was observed at least ten times. This chain links TRBV30 with TRBJ2-4, with D possibly being TRBD2 (6 bases). The length of the CDR3 is 14 residues. Deletions cut 2 bases from V and 6 bases from J, with 14 bases between. Germline V gene data show CDR1 as GTSNPN and CDR2 as SVGIG (reference sequence). The CDR3 DNA is TGTGCCTGGAGTCAGGGTAGCGGTACAAACATTCAGTACTTC. Amino acids: CAWSQGSGTNIQYF.

This clonotype was seen repeatedly, ten times or more. CDR3 nucleotide sequence: TGTGCCAGCAGTTTAGCGCAGGGTGAGGGGACTGAAGCTTTCTTT. This codes for CASSLAQGEGTEAFF. The rearrangement uses TRBV12-3 or TRBV12-4 and TRBJ1-1; D possibly corresponds to TRBD1 (5 bases). Between the trimmed V and J ends, which lost 0 bases and 5 bases, there was a span of 13 bases. CDR3 length: 15 amino acids.

The sample holds a few counts of this clonotype. CDR3: CASSPDVRPEAFF. Written as DNA, the CDR3 is TGTGCCAGCAGCCCTGACGTAAGGCCTGAAGCTTTCTTT. The chain joins TRBV7-9 to TRBJ1-1; no clear D gene. The CDR3 is 13 amino acids. CDR1 and CDR2 from the germline V gene are SEHNR and FQNEAQ (reference sequence). V was cut by 5 bases and J by 6 bases, with 13 bases left in between.